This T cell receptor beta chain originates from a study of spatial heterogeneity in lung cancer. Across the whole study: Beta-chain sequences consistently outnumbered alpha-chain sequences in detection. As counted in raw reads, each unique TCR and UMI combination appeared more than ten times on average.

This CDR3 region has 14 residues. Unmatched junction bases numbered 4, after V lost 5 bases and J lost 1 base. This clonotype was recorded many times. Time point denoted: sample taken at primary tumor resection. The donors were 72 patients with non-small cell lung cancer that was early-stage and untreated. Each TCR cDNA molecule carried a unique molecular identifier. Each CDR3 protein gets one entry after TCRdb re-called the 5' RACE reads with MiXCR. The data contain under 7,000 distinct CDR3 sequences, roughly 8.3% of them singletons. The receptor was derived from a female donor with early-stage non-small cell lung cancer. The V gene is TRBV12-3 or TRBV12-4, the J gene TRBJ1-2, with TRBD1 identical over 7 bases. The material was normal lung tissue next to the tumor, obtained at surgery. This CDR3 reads CASSEGQHNYGYTF. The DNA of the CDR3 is TGTGCCAGCAGTGAGGGACAGCATAACTATGGCTACACCTTC.